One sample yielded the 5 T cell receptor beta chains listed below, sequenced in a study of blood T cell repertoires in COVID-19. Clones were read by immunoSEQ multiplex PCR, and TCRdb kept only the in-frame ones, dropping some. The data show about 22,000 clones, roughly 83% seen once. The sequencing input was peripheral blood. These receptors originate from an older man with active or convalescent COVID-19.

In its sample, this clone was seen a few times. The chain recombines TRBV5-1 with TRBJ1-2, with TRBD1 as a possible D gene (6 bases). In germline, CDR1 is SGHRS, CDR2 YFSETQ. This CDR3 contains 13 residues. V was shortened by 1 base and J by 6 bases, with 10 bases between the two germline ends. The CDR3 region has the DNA TGCGCCAGCAGCTTGAGGACAGAAGATGGCTACACCTTC. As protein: CASSLRTEDGYTF.

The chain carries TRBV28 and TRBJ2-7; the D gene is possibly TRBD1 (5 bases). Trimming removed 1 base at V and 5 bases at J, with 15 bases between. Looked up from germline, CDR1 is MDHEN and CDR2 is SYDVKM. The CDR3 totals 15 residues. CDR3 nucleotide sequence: TGTGCCAGCAGTTTATTCGGCAGGGTTGTCCACGAGCAGTACTTC. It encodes CASSLFGRVVHEQYF.

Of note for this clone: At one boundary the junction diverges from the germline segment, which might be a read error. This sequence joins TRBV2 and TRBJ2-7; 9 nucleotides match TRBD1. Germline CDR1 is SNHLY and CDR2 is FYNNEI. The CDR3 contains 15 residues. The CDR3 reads CASSRTGTGTYGQYF. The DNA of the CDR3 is TGTGCCAGCAGTAGAACCGGGACAGGGACATACGGGCAGTACTTC.

DNA of the CDR3: TGTGCCAGCAGTTACTCGCGGGGGCGCTACGAGCAGTACTTC. Its protein is CASSYSRGRYEQYF. The chain is built from TRBV6-5 and TRBJ2-7; tentatively, D is TRBD2 (7 bases). Germline CDR1 MNHEY, CDR2 SVGAGI. Trimming removed 0 bases at V and 3 bases at J, with 9 bases between. The CDR3 sequence is 14 residues long.

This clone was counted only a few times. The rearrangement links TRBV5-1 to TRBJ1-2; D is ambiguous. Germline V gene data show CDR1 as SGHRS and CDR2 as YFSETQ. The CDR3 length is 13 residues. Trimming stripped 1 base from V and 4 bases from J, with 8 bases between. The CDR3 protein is CASSLSGLYGYTF. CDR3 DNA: TGCGCCAGCAGCTTGAGCGGACTCTATGGCTACACCTTC.